The rows below give T cell receptor beta chains drawn from one sample of a study of shared clonotypes between healthy human individuals. The method was immunoSEQ multiplex PCR; TCRdb's version includes in-frame clones alone and lacks a portion of them. The sample holds hundreds of thousands of clones; around two thirds are singletons and the top ten take approximately 1.6%. Sequenced: memory CD4+ T cells sorted from blood. The receptors stem from a woman younger than 45 in good health. CDR3s include the opening cysteine and the closing phenylalanine or tryptophan. D genes are given only for firm matches. Clone size is stated in some rows and not others, as once, few, many or a class when expanded.

d_call: .
clone_size: once
j_call: TRBJ2-7
v_call: TRBV18
cdr3_nt: TGTGCCAGCTCACCAGGACAAAACCCAACCTACGAGCAGTACTTC
cdr3_aa: CASSPGQNPTYEQYF

d_call: .
clone_size: .
j_call: TRBJ2-5
v_call: TRBV5-1
cdr3_nt: TGCGCCAGCAGCTTAACTCAGGGAGGCCTCAGGGAGACCCAGTACTTC
cdr3_aa: CASSLTQGGLRETQYF

d_call: .
clone_size: .
j_call: TRBJ2-7
v_call: TRBV27
cdr3_nt: TGTGCCAGCAGTTTATCGAGAAGGGCTCCCTCCCTAGAAGAGCAGTACTTC
cdr3_aa: CASSLSRRAPSLEEQYF

d_call: .
clone_size: .
j_call: TRBJ2-2
v_call: TRBV10-1
cdr3_nt: TGCGCCAGCAGTGAGTCGGCACACGAGTGGGAGCTGTTTTTT
cdr3_aa: CASSESAHEWELFF

d_call: .
clone_size: .
j_call: TRBJ2-7
v_call: TRBV7-2
cdr3_nt: TGTGCCAGCAGCCGCGGGATCGGGGGCTCCTACGAGCAGTACTTC
cdr3_aa: CASSRGIGGSYEQYF

d_call: TRBD2
clone_size: .
j_call: TRBJ2-1
v_call: TRBV30
cdr3_nt: TGTGCCTGGAATTCGGGAGGGCCTCCCAATGAGCAGTTCTTC
cdr3_aa: CAWNSGGPPNEQFF

d_call: .
clone_size: .
j_call: TRBJ2-6
v_call: TRBV10-3
cdr3_nt: TGTGCCATCAGCGGACGGAACTCTGGGGCCAACGTCCTGACTTTC
cdr3_aa: CAISGRNSGANVLTF

d_call: .
clone_size: .
j_call: TRBJ1-2
v_call: TRBV7-2
cdr3_nt: TGTGCCAGCAGCAAAGACTCAGGGTATCGCTACACCTTC
cdr3_aa: CASSKDSGYRYTF

d_call: .
clone_size: .
j_call: TRBJ2-3
v_call: TRBV11-2
cdr3_nt: TGTGCCAGCAGCTTAGGCGGGTACTCCACAGATACGCAGTATTTT
cdr3_aa: CASSLGGYSTDTQYF

d_call: TRBD2
clone_size: once
j_call: TRBJ2-3
v_call: TRBV11-2
cdr3_nt: TGTGCCAGCAGCTTAGCCCCGACTAGCGGCACAGATACGCAGTATTTT
cdr3_aa: CASSLAPTSGTDTQYF

d_call: .
clone_size: few
j_call: TRBJ2-4
v_call: TRBV28
cdr3_nt: TGTGCCAGCAGTCTCCAGGGAGCCAAAAACATTCAGTACTTC
cdr3_aa: CASSLQGAKNIQYF

d_call: TRBD1
clone_size: .
j_call: TRBJ2-3
v_call: TRBV9
cdr3_nt: TGTGCCAGCAGTGCAAACAGGGGCGCGACAGATACGCAGTATTTT
cdr3_aa: CASSANRGATDTQYF

d_call: TRBD2
clone_size: .
j_call: TRBJ2-5
v_call: TRBV7-8
cdr3_nt: TGTGCCAGCAGCTTAGGGTCCCTCCGCGGGAGGGCCCGTAGGGAGACCCAGTACTTC
cdr3_aa: CASSLGSLRGRARRETQYF

d_call: .
clone_size: once
j_call: TRBJ2-1
v_call: TRBV7-6
cdr3_nt: TGTGCCAGCACAAGCGGGCAATCCTACAATGAGCAGTTCTTC
cdr3_aa: CASTSGQSYNEQFF

d_call: .
clone_size: few
j_call: TRBJ1-1
v_call: TRBV4-1
cdr3_nt: TGCGCCAGCAGTACACTTTACAGGAAGTTCTTT
cdr3_aa: CASSTLYRKFF